The 28 T cell receptor beta chains given below trace back to one sample, sequenced in a study of blood T cell repertoires in COVID-19. The table came from immunoSEQ multiplex PCR; TCRdb's copy has only in-frame clones and leaves some out. The data contain 300,000 or so clones, 70% to 90% of them singletons. The sequenced sample was peripheral blood. Receptors originate from a woman aged 40 to 55 with acute or convalescent COVID-19.

The V and J genes are TRBV10-3 and TRBJ2-2, with a possible D match to TRBD2 (7 bases). This CDR3 contains 16 residues. V was pared by 6 bases and J by 8 bases, with 22 bases between. Germline V gene data show CDR1 as ENHRY and CDR2 as SYGVKD. In DNA, the CDR3 is TGTGCCATCAGAGGGGCGGGGGCGCCTGGAGTAGGGGAGCTGTTTTTT. Encoded protein: CAIRGAGAPGVGELFF.

The gene calls are TRBV7-2 and TRBJ1-1; 9 bases match TRBD1. Germline loops: CDR1 SGHTA, CDR2 FQGNSA. Losses at the gene ends were 2 bases for V and 1 base for J; bases not matched to a gene: 2. The CDR3 runs to 15 residues. The CDR3 DNA reads as TGTGCCAGCAGCTTAATGGGACAGGGGAACACTGAAGCTTTCTTT. Its translation is CASSLMGQGNTEAFF.

A note on this clone: This sample includes further DNA sequences coding for the same CDR3. The gene calls are TRBV11-3 and TRBJ1-1; D not resolved. The V end lost 2 bases, the J end lost 0 bases, and 4 bases lay between the germline ends. Germline V gene sequence: CDR1 SGHNT, CDR2 YENEEA. This CDR3 has 13 amino acids. CDR3 sequence: CASSLTVNTEAFF. The CDR3 DNA sequence: TGTGCCAGCAGCTTAACGGTGAACACTGAAGCTTTCTTT.

The chain recombines TRBV5-1 with TRBJ1-1; no firm D call. Trimming cost V 3 bases and J 2 bases, with 11 bases left between them. Germline V lookup: CDR1 SGHRS, CDR2 YFSETQ. CDR3 length equals 14 residues. CDR3 nucleotide sequence: TGCGCCAGCAGCTCAGAACGGGGTAACACTGAAGCTTTCTTT. Protein product: CASSSERGNTEAFF.

This chain uses TRBV15 with TRBJ2-1, with 9 bases matching TRBD2. The CDR3 spans 15 residues. V was clipped by 2 bases and J by 7 bases; unmatched bases: 6. Germline loops: CDR1 LNHNV, CDR2 YYDKDF (reference sequence). The CDR3 coding sequence is TGTGCCACCAGCAGAATAGCGGGGGAACCGAATGAGCAGTTCTTC. It encodes CATSRIAGEPNEQFF.

V gene TRBV27 combines with J gene TRBJ2-7, with TRBD1 as a possible D gene (6 bases). V was trimmed by 7 bases and J by 2 bases, leaving 24 bases between them. The CDR3 totals 17 residues. The germline V gene encodes CDR1 MNHEY and CDR2 SMNVEV (reference sequence). The CDR3 nucleotides read TGTGCCAGCACTCCCCCTCTCAGGGGTGTGGGTACCTACGAGCAGTACGTC. Amino acid sequence: CASTPPLRGVGTYEQYV.

The V call is TRBV18, the J call TRBJ2-2; no clear D gene. The CDR3 runs to 13 residues. CDR1 is KGHSH and CDR2 is LQKENI in the germline V gene. Trimming left V 3 bases short and J 5 bases short, with 7 bases between. The CDR3 here is CASSPYLTGELFF. The CDR3 DNA reads as TGTGCCAGCTCACCTTACTTAACCGGGGAGCTGTTTTTT.

This rearrangement joins TRBV11-2 to TRBJ1-6; possible D gene TRBD1, 5 bases. The CDR3 totals 16 residues. The V gene's germline CDR1 is SGHAT and CDR2 FQNNGV. V was pared by 0 bases and J by 7 bases, with 13 bases between. The CDR3 spells CASSLEAGGWNSPLHF. Written as DNA, the CDR3 is TGTGCCAGCAGCTTAGAAGCCGGGGGTTGGAATTCACCCCTCCACTTT. Variable domain in full (rest from reference TRBV11-2 and TRBJ1-6): EAGVAQSPRYKIIEKRQSVAFWCNPISGHATLYWYQQILGQGPKLLIQFQNNGVVDDSQLPKDRFSAERLKGVDSTLKIQPAKLEDSAVYLCASSLEAGGWNSPLHFGNGTRLTVT.

The rearrangement joins TRBV2 to TRBJ2-3; 14 positions agree with TRBD2. CDR1 SNHLY and CDR2 FYNNEI come from the germline V gene. The V segment lost 2 bases and the J segment 2 bases; nucleotides outside the gene matches: 9. The CDR3 is 19 residues long. CDR3 amino acids: CASSEISGTSGGYTDTQYF. For the CDR3, the DNA is TGTGCCAGCAGTGAAATCTCCGGGACTAGCGGGGGATACACAGATACGCAGTATTTT.

The chain recombines TRBV5-1 with TRBJ2-2; 10 bases are shared with TRBD1. V lost 0 bases, J lost 4 bases, and 3 bases stayed unmatched. CDR1 SGHRS and CDR2 YFSETQ come from the germline V gene. The CDR3 totals 16 residues. CDR3 sequence: CASSLVGTGVTGELFF. Here the CDR3 DNA reads TGCGCCAGCAGCTTGGTGGGGACAGGGGTCACCGGGGAGCTGTTTTTT.

This rearrangement joins TRBV11-1 to TRBJ2-3; 9 nucleotides agree with TRBD1. There are 15 residues in the CDR3. CDR1 and CDR2 from the germline V gene are SGHAT and FQDESV (reference sequence). The trim removed 5 bases at V and 0 bases at J, leaving 3 bases unmatched. CDR3 in DNA: TGTGCCAGCAGCAGACAGGGGGTGAGCACAGATACGCAGTATTTT. This gives the protein CASSRQGVSTDTQYF.

The rearrangement joins TRBV2 to TRBJ1-2; perhaps TRBD1 as D (6 bases). Germline values: CDR1 SNHLY, CDR2 FYNNEI. The CDR3 has 15 residues. V lost 6 bases, J lost 1 base, and 15 bases lay in between. CDR3 bases: TGTGCCAGCAGGCGACTCAGACAGGTTAACTATGGCTACACCTTC. This gives the protein CASRRLRQVNYGYTF.

The CDR3 here is CASRLDRGRTDTQYF. CDR3 bases: TGTGCCAGCAGACTGGACAGGGGAAGAACAGATACGCAGTATTTT. The chain carries TRBV5-8 and TRBJ2-3, with 9 positions matching TRBD1. The CDR3 covers 15 residues. The germline V gene encodes CDR1 SGHTS and CDR2 YDEGEE. V shed 5 bases and J 3 bases; nucleotides not matched to a gene: 7.

This clone showed up just a few times. The rearrangement joins TRBV5-1 to TRBJ1-6; perhaps TRBD1 as D (5 bases). Per germline, CDR1 SGHRS and CDR2 YFSETQ. V shed 0 bases and J shed 6 bases, with 10 bases lying between them. This CDR3 contains 15 residues. DNA of the CDR3: TGCGCCAGCAGCTTGGCCGCGACAGTTAATTCACCCCTCCACTTT. This sequence encodes CASSLAATVNSPLHF.

This clone was observed a handful of times. The gene calls are TRBV9 and TRBJ1-5; no firm D call. Germline V lookup: CDR1 SGDLS, CDR2 YYNGEE. The V end lost 3 bases, the J end lost 3 bases, and 10 bases lay between the germline ends. CDR3 length: 14 amino acids. The DNA of the CDR3 is TGTGCCAGCAGCGCCTGGGAGAACAATCAGCCCCAGCATTTT. It codes for CASSAWENNQPQHF.

V is TRBV30 and J is TRBJ1-2, with no clear D. With 0 bases removed from V and 2 bases from J, the gap between germline ends came to 13 bases. In germline, CDR1 is GTSNPN, CDR2 SVGIG (reference sequence). The CDR3 has 15 amino acids. CDR3 sequence (DNA): TGTGCCTGGAGTGTATACAGTACCGACAACTATGGCTACACCTTC. Its protein is CAWSVYSTDNYGYTF.

The V gene is TRBV11-2, the J gene TRBJ2-7; TRBD1 matches 7 bases. Germline-derived CDR1 and CDR2 are SGHAT and FQNNGV. Trimming took 5 bases from V and 1 from J; bases not matched to a gene: 11. The CDR3 sequence is 16 residues long. DNA for the CDR3: TGTGCCAGCAGCGGGGCTAGACAGGGAATTTCCTACGAGCAGTACGTC. Amino acids: CASSGARQGISYEQYV.

V and J are TRBV21-1 and TRBJ2-5; TRBD1, the table's D call, lacks a check against the DNA. TRBV21-1 is shown as a pseudogene. This CDR3 has 18 residues. The CDR3 here is CASSKDGPGTGDQETQYF. The CDR3, as DNA: TGTGCCAGCAGCAAAGACGGACCGGGGACAGGGGACCAAGAGACCCAGTACTTC.

This chain joins TRBV5-1 and TRBJ1-1, with no clear D. CDR3 size: 14 residues. Per the germline V gene, CDR1 is SGHRS and CDR2 is YFSETQ. V was cut by 0 bases and J by 4 bases, with 10 bases left in between. CDR3 in DNA: TGCGCCAGCAGCTTGGCCCCGCTAGGCACTGAAGCTTTCTTT. It translates to CASSLAPLGTEAFF.

This chain joins TRBV5-1 and TRBJ2-5; 9 positions agree with TRBD2. Germline V gene data show CDR1 as SGHRS and CDR2 as YFSETQ. V was clipped by 4 bases and J by 3 bases; unmatched bases: 19. The CDR3 length is 19 residues. CDR3 sequence reads: CASSLGPAGGLPPKETQYF. As DNA, the CDR3 is TGCGCCAGCAGCCTTGGACCAGCGGGGGGCCTCCCACCTAAAGAGACCCAGTACTTC.

This chain connects TRBV12-3 or TRBV12-4 to TRBJ2-3; tentatively, D is TRBD2 (6 bases). Trimming removed 6 bases at V and 8 bases at J, with 15 bases between. CDR3 size: 13 residues. CDR3: CASSSPLGGTQYF. CDR3 sequence (DNA): TGTGCCAGCAGCTCCCCGTTGGGGGGTACGCAGTATTTT.

This chain uses TRBV6-4 with TRBJ2-3; 9 nucleotides agree with TRBD2. The CDR3 is 15 residues long. Germline CDR1 reads MRHNA; CDR2 reads SNTAGT. The V and J ends lost 2 bases and 4 bases, in that order; junction bases with no gene match: 4. In DNA form, the CDR3 reads TGTGCCAGCAGTGACAGGGCGGGGGGGCCAGATACGCAGTATTTT. It specifies CASSDRAGGPDTQYF.

The chain recombines TRBV24-1 with TRBJ2-5, with 9 bases lining up with TRBD1. The CDR3 extends over 13 amino acids. Germline V gene sequence: CDR1 KGHDR, CDR2 SFDVKD. After removal of 12 bases from V and 5 bases from J, the junction contained 9 bases not matched to a gene. The CDR3 sequence: CAARDREGETQYF. The CDR3 coding sequence is TGTGCCGCCCGGGACAGGGAAGGGGAGACCCAGTACTTC.

The V and J genes are TRBV11-2 and TRBJ1-2, with 7 bases that match TRBD1. The V gene's germline CDR1 is SGHAT and CDR2 FQNNGV. The ends lost 1 base at V and 8 bases at J; junction bases unmatched: 10. The CDR3 totals 15 residues. CDR3 DNA: TGTGCCAGCAGCTTAGCCGGACAGGCTCGGAGAGGCTACACCTTC. Residues: CASSLAGQARRGYTF.

The chain joins TRBV2 to TRBJ1-2; D is ambiguous. Germline lookup yields CDR1 SNHLY and CDR2 FYNNEI. Deletions cut 1 base from V and 0 bases from J, with 6 bases between. The CDR3 extends over 14 amino acids. The CDR3: CASSEGGTNYGYTF. CDR3 DNA sequence: TGTGCCAGCAGTGAAGGTGGCACTAACTATGGCTACACCTTC. The whole variable domain, filled in from reference TRBV2 and TRBJ1-2, reads EPEVTQTPSHQVTQMGQEVILRCVPISNHLYFYWYRQILGQKVEFLVSFYNNEISEKSEIFDDQFSVERPDGSNFTLKIRSTKLEDSAMYFCASSEGGTNYGYTFGSGTRLTVV.

This rearrangement joins TRBV7-8 to TRBJ1-1, with 8 nucleotides matching TRBD1. From germline, CDR1 is SGHVS and CDR2 FQNEAQ. The CDR3 has 16 residues. The junction had 9 bases not matched to a gene; V was cut back by 2 bases and J by 4 bases. This chain's CDR3 is CASSLSRAGGFTEAFF. The CDR3 DNA follows: TGTGCCAGCAGCTTATCTCGGGCAGGGGGCTTCACTGAAGCTTTCTTT.

This clone was counted a single time. V is TRBV6-2 or TRBV6-3 and J is TRBJ2-3, with a weak D call TRBD2 (5 bases). V lost 2 bases and J 5 bases, leaving 11 bases between the germline ends. The germline CDR1 and CDR2 sequences are MNHEY and SVGEGT. This CDR3 contains 14 residues. The CDR3: CASSYGRVQDTQYF. Here the CDR3 DNA reads TGTGCCAGCAGTTACGGGCGGGTGCAAGATACGCAGTATTTT.

This chain uses TRBV5-4 with TRBJ2-1, with TRBD1 matching over 8 bases. Trimming took 3 bases from V and 9 from J; bases not matched to a gene: 8. The CDR3 totals 14 residues. CDR1 is SGHNT and CDR2 is YYREEE in the germline V gene (reference sequence). CDR3 nucleotides: TGTGCCAGCAGCTCAAATCAGGGGGCGGGTGAGCAGTTCTTC. Its protein product is CASSSNQGAGEQFF.